This T cell receptor (beta chain) originates from a study of T cell repertoires in cytomegalovirus infection. General study points: The response measured ex vivo was dominated by TCR beta clonotypes (HLA-C-restricted and CMV-specific). Pooled public TCR beta family frequency picked out CMV carriers with the relevant HLA.

Turning to this clonotype: Its antigen remains unknown.

In TCRdb, the reads were re-called with MiXCR into one record per CDR3 protein. Among approximately 500,000 distinct CDR3 sequences listed, about 15% were seen once. This CDR3 has 11 amino acids. Germline CDR1 SNHLY, CDR2 FYNNEI. The germline V and J ends were trimmed by 9 bases and 5 bases, with 9 bases remaining between them. The sequencing sample was made of CD8+ T cells from PBMCs. The clonotype comes from a human donor in good health (CMV status not recorded). Some clones in this sample may be carry-over from other donors' samples. The chain couples TRBV2 to TRBJ2-3; D gene ambiguous. The CDR3 sequence: CASVLKDTQYF. DNA for the CDR3: TGTGCCAGTGTCTTGAAAGATACGCAGTATTTT.